A single sample is the source of the 28 T cell receptor beta chains below, sequenced in a study of human T cells and chemical hapten exposure. TCRdb re-called the RACE reads with MiXCR, one entry per CDR3 protein. This table has approximately 68,000 distinct CDR3 sequences, about 8% appearing once. Indicated time point: patch test 2, 6 weeks after DPC sensitization. Noted treatment: therapeutic diphenylcyclopropenone sensitization with weekly scalp DPC. The source material was whole blood, sampled in connection with sensitization to the hapten diphenylcyclopropenone (DPC). The source is a woman aged 50 to 60 with alopecia areata. Some clones in this sample may be carry-over from other donors' samples.

This clonotype has at least ten counts. CDR3 sequence: CASSAWAGDSNQPQHF. CDR3 DNA: TGTGCCAGCAGTGCGTGGGCGGGGGATAGCAATCAGCCCCAGCATTTT. The rearrangement joins TRBV28 to TRBJ1-5; TRBD1 might be the D (5 bases). CDR1 MDHEN and CDR2 SYDVKM come from the germline V gene. V lost 5 bases and J lost 0, with 14 bases in between. CDR3 length: 16 residues.

J is TRBJ2-3 and V is TRBV5-1, with D perhaps matching TRBD1 (5 bases). The CDR3 is 14 residues long. CDR1 SGHRS and CDR2 YFSETQ come from the germline V gene. Trimming shortened V by 5 bases and J by 0 bases, and 10 bases separated the two germline ends. CDR3 loop: CASRLSGSTDTQYF. For the CDR3, the DNA is TGCGCCAGCAGATTGTCAGGGAGCACAGATACGCAGTATTTT.

This chain joins TRBV30 and TRBJ1-2; D is unresolved. Germline V gene sequence: CDR1 GTSNPN, CDR2 SVGIG (reference sequence). The CDR3 totals 10 residues. V was trimmed by 7 bases and J by 8 bases, leaving 11 bases between them. The CDR3 spells CAFSKTGYTF. Here the CDR3 DNA reads TGTGCCTTCTCTAAGACAGGCTACACCTTC.

This clonotype was seen a few times. The chain joins TRBV27 to TRBJ2-1, with 9 bases matching TRBD2. This CDR3 region has 12 residues. The V gene end was trimmed by 5 bases and the J gene end by 10 bases; junction bases not matched to a gene: 3. Germline V gene sequence: CDR1 MNHEY, CDR2 SMNVEV (reference sequence). CDR3 nucleotides: TGTGCCAGCAGTGCGGGGGGGAGGGAGCAGTTCTTC. Translation: CASSAGGREQFF.

This clonotype has only a few counts. This sequence joins TRBV28 and TRBJ1-5; 9 bases match TRBD1. J gave up 1 base and V 5 bases, and 3 bases lay outside the gene matches. CDR1 is MDHEN, CDR2 SYDVKM, per germline. The CDR3 covers 15 residues. This CDR3 is CASSEQGASNQPQHF. The DNA for the CDR3 is TGTGCCAGCAGTGAACAGGGGGCGAGCAATCAGCCCCAGCATTTT.

This clonotype was observed a handful of times. The rearrangement joins TRBV7-2 to TRBJ2-3, with 15 positions matching TRBD2. Trimming took 5 bases from V and 4 from J; bases not matched to a gene: 4. The length of the CDR3 is 16 residues. The germline V gene encodes CDR1 SGHTA and CDR2 FQGNSA. The CDR3 is CASSRGLAGGADTQYF. The CDR3, as DNA: TGTGCCAGCAGCCGGGGACTAGCGGGAGGCGCAGATACGCAGTATTTT.

The chain couples TRBV18 to TRBJ1-5, with D possibly being TRBD1 (5 bases). Germline lookup yields CDR1 KGHSH and CDR2 LQKENI. The length of the CDR3 is 16 residues. The V end was cut by 1 base, the J end by 0 bases, with 10 bases between. The CDR3 reads CASSPQTAYSNQPQHF. The DNA of the CDR3 is TGTGCCAGCTCACCACAGACAGCTTATAGCAATCAGCCCCAGCATTTT.

This clonotype was recorded at least ten times. The chain uses TRBV29-1 and TRBJ2-7; D possibly corresponds to TRBD1 (6 bases). The CDR3 has 14 residues. Looked up from germline, CDR1 is SQVTM and CDR2 is ANQGSEA. V was shortened by 1 base and J by 9 bases, with 19 bases between the two germline ends. In DNA form, the CDR3 reads TGCAGCGTTGAAGGGATCGACAGGAACGGAGGGCAGTACTTC. It encodes CSVEGIDRNGGQYF.

This clonotype occurred a few times. The rearrangement links TRBV29-1 to TRBJ2-3; 7 bases map to TRBD1. The junction had 4 bases not matched to a gene; V was cut back by 4 bases and J by 6 bases. CDR3 size: 12 residues. In germline, CDR1 is SQVTM, CDR2 ANQGSEA. This CDR3 reads CSVVDRDDTQYF. CDR3 bases: TGCAGCGTTGTCGACAGGGACGATACGCAGTATTTT.

This clonotype was found a few times. V gene TRBV6-2 or TRBV6-3 combines with J gene TRBJ2-7; weak D call: TRBD2 (6 bases). V lost 0 bases to trimming and J lost 5 bases, with 14 bases between them. CDR3 length equals 15 residues. CDR1 MNHEY and CDR2 SVGEGT come from the germline V gene. The CDR3 loop is CASSYSRIGSNEQYF. CDR3 coding DNA: TGTGCCAGCAGTTACTCGAGGATCGGGAGCAACGAGCAGTACTTC.

This clonotype was detected ten times or more. This sequence joins TRBV12-3 or TRBV12-4 and TRBJ2-1; possible D gene TRBD1, 6 bases. V was pared by 2 bases and J by 7 bases, with 12 bases between. There are 14 residues in the CDR3. The CDR3 nucleotides read TGTGCCAGCAGTTTAAATGGAGGACAGAATGAGCAGTTCTTC. Its translation is CASSLNGGQNEQFF.

The V call is TRBV27, the J call TRBJ2-1; 11 positions agree with TRBD2. The CDR3 is 18 amino acids. Germline V gene data show CDR1 as MNHEY and CDR2 as SMNVEV (reference sequence). Trimming at V came to 6 bases and at J to 4 bases, leaving 14 bases not matched to a gene. The DNA for the CDR3 is TGTGCCAGCAGCGGGGGACTAGCGGAGATCGGAATTTACAATGAGCAGTTCTTC. Translation gives CASSGGLAEIGIYNEQFF.

The J gene is TRBJ2-1, the V gene TRBV10-3, with D unresolved. Germline CDR1 and CDR2: ENHRY and SYGVKD. The CDR3 consists of 14 residues. Trimming shortened V by 5 bases and J by 7 bases, and 15 bases separated the two germline ends. CDR3: CAISRSVLQNEQFF. The CDR3 region has the DNA TGTGCCATCAGTCGATCCGTACTTCAGAATGAGCAGTTCTTC.

The V call is TRBV5-6, the J call TRBJ2-3, with 10 bases matching TRBD2. Germline trimming cut 4 bases from V and 1 base from J; bases unmatched to any gene: 18. The CDR3 sequence is 20 residues long. Germline V gives CDR1 SGHDT, CDR2 YYEEEE. CDR3 DNA: TGTGCCAGCAGCACGGGGATGTCGCTAGCGGGAGATGTTGGCACAGATACGCAGTATTTT. Protein product: CASSTGMSLAGDVGTDTQYF.

The gene calls are TRBV30 and TRBJ1-1, with a tentative D call TRBD1 (5 bases). There are 19 residues in the CDR3. Germline-derived CDR1 and CDR2 are GTSNPN and SVGIG (reference sequence). Trimming pared 0 bases from V and 5 bases from J, leaving 28 bases between. The CDR3 region has the DNA TGTGCCTGGAGTGTACAATGGAGGGGTGGTCTAAGACGAAAGACTGAAGCTTTCTTT. Its translation is CAWSVQWRGGLRRKTEAFF.

This clonotype was picked up a small number of times. This rearrangement joins TRBV28 to TRBJ2-1, with D hard to call. Germline values: CDR1 MDHEN, CDR2 SYDVKM. The ends were cut back, 4 bases at V and 10 bases at J, with 8 bases in the middle. CDR3 length: 11 amino acids. CDR3 sequence: CASSSLVEQFF. The CDR3 region has the DNA TGTGCCAGCAGTTCCCTAGTAGAGCAGTTCTTC.

This clonotype has just a few counts. This sequence joins TRBV2 and TRBJ2-3; weak D call: TRBD2 (6 bases). The V end was cut by 10 bases, the J end by 4 bases, with 18 bases between. This CDR3 contains 14 residues. Germline CDR1 is SNHLY and CDR2 is FYNNEI. DNA for the CDR3: TGTGCCACCACCGCGAGTCGGGGGTCAGATACGCAGTATTTT. As protein: CATTASRGSDTQYF.

V usage is TRBV20-1 and J usage is TRBJ2-2, with 9 bases that match TRBD1. Germline assignment: CDR1 DFQATT and CDR2 SNEGSKA (reference sequence). The J segment lost 0 bases and the V segment lost 0 bases, leaving 8 bases of the junction unmatched. The CDR3 consists of 18 residues. The CDR3: CSARDQGQGTANTGELFF. The CDR3 nucleotides read TGCAGTGCTAGAGATCAGGGACAGGGTACCGCGAACACCGGGGAGCTGTTTTTT.

The chain uses TRBV12-3 or TRBV12-4 and TRBJ2-1; a possible D gene is TRBD1 (6 bases). The V and J ends lost 3 bases and 9 bases respectively, with 15 bases between them. This CDR3 has 14 amino acids. CDR3 sequence: CASSFRLQGREQFF. In nucleotides, the CDR3 is TGTGCCAGCAGTTTTCGGTTACAGGGACGTGAGCAGTTCTTC.

The V and J genes are TRBV7-9 and TRBJ2-7; TRBD2 is a possible D gene (5 bases). V dropped 2 bases and J dropped 3 bases, with 8 bases sitting between them. Germline assignment: CDR1 SEHNR and CDR2 FQNEAQ (reference sequence). The CDR3 extends over 13 amino acids. CDR3 in amino acids: CASSLPEDYEQYF. The CDR3 DNA reads TGTGCCAGCAGCTTACCGGAGGACTACGAGCAGTACTTC.

This clonotype was seen repeatedly, ten times or more. The chain carries TRBV25-1 and TRBJ1-2; possible D gene TRBD1, 6 bases. This CDR3 region has 13 residues. Trimming shortened V by 3 bases and J by 5 bases, and 10 bases separated the two germline ends. CDR1 and CDR2 from the germline V gene are MGHDK and SYGVNS. CDR3 sequence: CASSDTGLYGYTF. The CDR3 DNA is TGTGCCAGCAGTGATACAGGGTTATATGGCTACACCTTC.

In this sample, this clonotype turned up many times. The chain joins TRBV5-1 to TRBJ2-3, with 10 bases lining up with TRBD2. Germline CDR1 reads SGHRS; CDR2 reads YFSETQ. The CDR3 totals 15 residues. J was trimmed by 2 bases and V by 4 bases; bases with no gene match: 4. CDR3 coding DNA: TGCGCCAGCAGCCGTGGACTAGCGGACACAGATACGCAGTATTTT. It encodes CASSRGLADTDTQYF.

This clonotype was recorded many times. The V call is TRBV28, the J call TRBJ1-5; tentatively, D is TRBD1 (5 bases). In germline, CDR1 is MDHEN, CDR2 SYDVKM. This CDR3 has 17 residues. V was trimmed by 5 bases and J by 1 base, leaving 18 bases between them. In DNA, the CDR3 is TGTGCCAGCAGTGCAGGAGGGGAATGGCGGAGCAATCAGCCCCAGCATTTT. Translated: CASSAGGEWRSNQPQHF.

This clonotype was found a few times. The gene calls are TRBV20-1 and TRBJ2-7; D is possibly TRBD2 (5 bases). The CDR3 is made up of 13 amino acids. V shed 4 bases and J shed 3 bases, with 13 bases lying between them. Germline CDR1 DFQATT, CDR2 SNEGSKA (reference sequence). Here the CDR3 reads CSATGEGRYEQYF. The CDR3 region has the DNA TGCAGTGCTACGGGCGAGGGCCGCTACGAGCAGTACTTC.

This clonotype was counted once. V gene TRBV6-1 combines with J gene TRBJ2-3, with D perhaps TRBD2 (5 bases). The germline CDR1 and CDR2 sequences are MNHNS and SASEGT. This CDR3 is built from 15 residues. The V and J ends lost 1 base and 0 bases respectively, with 8 bases between them. In nucleotides, the CDR3 is TGTGCCAGCAGTGAAGAGCGGACTAGCACAGATACGCAGTATTTT. This gives the protein CASSEERTSTDTQYF.

The chain joins TRBV10-3 to TRBJ2-3, with 11 bases that match TRBD2. With V trimmed by 4 bases and J by 4 bases, 1 base remained unmatched. There are 14 residues in the CDR3. The germline V gene encodes CDR1 ENHRY and CDR2 SYGVKD. In nucleotides, the CDR3 is TGTGCCATCAGTGTAGCGGGGGGGCCAGATACGCAGTATTTT. Translation: CAISVAGGPDTQYF.

In its sample, this clonotype was seen a few times. This chain uses TRBV29-1 with TRBJ1-2; TRBD1 aligns across 9 bases. Trimming removed 1 base from V and 8 bases from J; junction bases left unmatched: 5. Germline CDR1 reads SQVTM; CDR2 reads ANQGSEA. The CDR3 extends over 13 amino acids. In DNA form, the CDR3 reads TGCAGCGTTGAAGGGACAGGGGTGAGCGGCTACACCTTC. This codes for CSVEGTGVSGYTF.

This clonotype was detected ten times or more. This chain joins TRBV20-1 and TRBJ1-6; 9 bases agree with TRBD1. Germline V gene lookup returns CDR1 DFQATT and CDR2 SNEGSKA (reference sequence). The CDR3 consists of 15 residues. The V and J ends lost 3 bases and 5 bases, in that order; junction bases with no gene match: 5. The CDR3 DNA is TGCAGTGCTAGGGGGACAGGGTCAAATAATTCACCCCTCCACTTT. Protein product: CSARGTGSNNSPLHF.